This T cell receptor beta chain originates from a study of blood T cells in healthy people across ages. The study, taken as a whole, reports: Age advanced and TCR beta diversity per million T cells fell, roughly linearly.

The authors ran a second PCR of about 7 to 11 cycles using a sample-barcoded 5' primer and a J-beta primer mix. A single record per CDR3 protein comes from TCRdb applying MiXCR to the 5' RACE reads. The sample holds around 870,000 distinct CDR3 sequences, less than 35% seen once. The V gene's germline CDR1 is MNHEY and CDR2 SMNVEV (reference sequence). V lost 6 bases to trimming and J lost 0 bases, with 14 bases between them. The length of the CDR3 is 15 residues. Comment on this clonotype: Antigen unknown.

The sample comprised blood. This chain uses TRBV27 with TRBJ1-1; a possible D gene is TRBD1 (6 bases). This clonotype was obtained from a woman aged 80 or older in good health. The CDR3 sequence is CASSWGGRMNTEAFF. The CDR3 DNA is TGTGCCAGCAGCTGGGGGGGCAGGATGAACACTGAAGCTTTCTTT.